The text below deals with one T cell receptor beta chain. Its antigen is unidentified. Between the trimmed V and J ends, which lost 4 bases and 2 bases, there was a span of 11 bases. This CDR3 comprises 14 residues. The germline gives CDR1 SGHTA, CDR2 FQGNSA. This record belongs to a study of glioma-infiltrating T cells. Findings of the study overall: Gliomas, especially low-grade, showed above-expected tissue-blood divergence; non-neoplastic patients showed below. Tissue and blood shared very few CDR3 sequences.

Amplification of TCR alpha and beta CDR3 regions from RNA used iRepertoire nested multiplex PCR. For one-step reverse transcription and amplification, 100-400 ng of tissue mRNA or PBMC total RNA was used. TCRdb reprocessed the multiplex PCR reads with MiXCR, giving one entry per CDR3 protein. The table includes about 180,000 distinct CDR3 sequences, more than 35% detected once. This clonotype originated in a human donor with low-grade glioma or glioblastoma, undergoing nonglioma brain surgery, or in good health (not recorded which). J is TRBJ1-2 and V is TRBV7-2; no definite D call. Input material: glioma tissue, nonneoplastic brain tissue, or PBMCs (not recorded which). The CDR3 sequence: CASSSRRENYGYTF. CDR3 nucleotide sequence: TGTGCCAGCAGCTCACGGCGAGAGAACTATGGCTACACCTTC.